Below are 9 T cell receptor beta chains sequenced from a single sample in a study of blood T cells in healthy people across ages (dated by TCRdb to about 2015). Receptor amplification or capture employed 5' RACE. The sample was run on an Illumina HiSeq 2500. A second PCR of 7 to 11 cycles was performed with a sample-barcoded 5' primer and a J-beta primer mix. TCRdb handled the public reads itself, with Q25 trimming in fastp and clone calling in MiXCR, and kept productive beta chains. Every CDR3 protein is listed once, alongside the most common genes and DNA of its rows. The sample data list around 280,000 distinct CDR3 sequences, and less than 30% of these were observed just once. The top ten hold 25% to 35% of the sample. Sequences were obtained from blood. The receptor source for this set is a woman aged 65 to 85 in good health.

This clonotype occurred a few times. The V and J genes are TRBV20-1 and TRBJ2-7, with 15 bases identical to TRBD2. Trimming took 4 bases from V and 0 from J; bases not matched to a gene: 10. Germline values: CDR1 DFQATT, CDR2 SNEGSKA (reference sequence). CDR3 length: 18 residues. The CDR3 DNA sequence: TGCAGTGCTACGACACCGGGACTAGCGGGAGGAAGCTCCTACGAGCAGTACTTC. Residues: CSATTPGLAGGSSYEQYF.

This clonotype has at least ten counts. The gene calls are TRBV28 and TRBJ2-5; TRBD2 aligns across 12 bases. This CDR3 has 17 amino acids. CDR1 MDHEN and CDR2 SYDVKM come from the germline V gene. Trimming took 6 bases from V and 1 from J; bases not matched to a gene: 9. The CDR3 sequence is CASSLRLAGVSQETQYF. In nucleotides, the CDR3 is TGTGCCAGCAGCCTGAGACTAGCGGGAGTATCCCAAGAGACCCAGTACTTC.

This clonotype showed up many times. The CDR3 region has the DNA TGTGCCAGCAGCTCTCTTAAGGGCGAGCAGTACTTC. The encoded protein is CASSSLKGEQYF. V usage is TRBV11-2 and J usage is TRBJ2-7; D call uncertain. Germline values: CDR1 SGHAT, CDR2 FQNNGV. This CDR3 has 12 residues. V lost 4 bases and J lost 6, with 10 bases in between.

This chain joins TRBV7-2 and TRBJ2-1, with 7 bases identical to TRBD2. The CDR3 length is 15 residues. Trimming at V came to 5 bases and at J to 0 bases, leaving 4 bases not matched to a gene. Germline CDR1 SGHTA, CDR2 FQGNSA. The CDR3 reads CASSRGSSSYNEQFF. The CDR3 region has the DNA TGTGCCAGCAGCCGCGGGAGTAGCTCCTACAATGAGCAGTTCTTC.

V is TRBV12-3 or TRBV12-4 and J is TRBJ1-2; TRBD1 is a possible D gene (6 bases). This CDR3 is built from 15 residues. V lost 0 bases, J lost 4 bases, and 12 bases lay in between. CDR3 sequence reads: CASSLAGQVIYGYTF. CDR3 nucleotide sequence: TGTGCCAGCAGTTTAGCGGGACAAGTGATCTATGGCTACACCTTC.

Points on this clonotype: This CDR3 is missing its conserved last phenylalanine or tryptophan, likely due to a read error. The chain combines TRBV18 with TRBJ2-5, with 11 bases identical to TRBD2. The better agreement between TRBJ2-7 and the DNA end casts doubt on the J call. Looked up from germline, CDR1 is KGHSH and CDR2 is LQKENI. This CDR3 region has 16 residues. The CDR3 DNA sequence: TGTGCCAGCTCACCATCCCTAGCGGGAGGTCGGTACGAGCAGTACCTC. Translated: CASSPSLAGGRYEQYL.

This clonotype was observed a few times. The chain recombines TRBV20-1 with TRBJ2-5, with 11 nucleotides matching TRBD1. CDR1 is DFQATT and CDR2 is SNEGSKA in the germline V gene (reference sequence). Trimming cost V 3 bases and J 2 bases; bases outside gene matches: 11. The CDR3 runs 17 residues. CDR3 nucleotides: TGCAGTGCTAGTTCGACAACCGGGACAGGGGGGCAAGAGACCCAGTACTTC. This encodes CSASSTTGTGGQETQYF.

The V call is TRBV2, the J call TRBJ2-1, with D maybe TRBD2 (5 bases). The CDR3 is 14 residues long. The V end was cut by 7 bases, the J end by 1 base, with 11 bases between. From germline, CDR1 is SNHLY and CDR2 FYNNEI. CDR3 bases: TGTGCCAGCAAACCGACGGGATCCTACAATGAGCAGTTCTTC. Its protein product is CASKPTGSYNEQFF.

J is TRBJ1-3 and V is TRBV7-2; D remains unclear. In germline, CDR1 is SGHTA, CDR2 FQGNSA. V was clipped by 1 base and J by 4 bases, with 11 bases between them. This CDR3 is built from 15 residues. This chain's CDR3 is CASSLGALGGNTIYF. The CDR3 DNA follows: TGTGCCAGCAGCTTAGGAGCCCTCGGGGGAAACACCATATATTTT.